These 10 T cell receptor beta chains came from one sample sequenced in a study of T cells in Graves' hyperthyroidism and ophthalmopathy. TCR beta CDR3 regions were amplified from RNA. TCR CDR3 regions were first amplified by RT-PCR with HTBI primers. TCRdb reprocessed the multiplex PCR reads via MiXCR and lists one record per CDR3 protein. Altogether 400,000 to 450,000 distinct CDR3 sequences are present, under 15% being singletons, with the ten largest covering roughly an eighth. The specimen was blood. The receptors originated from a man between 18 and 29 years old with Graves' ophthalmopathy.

CDR3 loop: CASSLPTPGDRRQETQYF. The CDR3 DNA reads TGTGCCAGCAGTTTACCTACACCTGGGGACAGGAGACAAGAGACCCAGTACTTC. V is TRBV27 and J is TRBJ2-5, with TRBD1 matching over 8 bases. The V gene's germline CDR1 is MNHEY and CDR2 SMNVEV (reference sequence). The CDR3 is made up of 18 amino acids. With V trimmed by 2 bases and J by 2 bases, 13 bases remained unmatched.

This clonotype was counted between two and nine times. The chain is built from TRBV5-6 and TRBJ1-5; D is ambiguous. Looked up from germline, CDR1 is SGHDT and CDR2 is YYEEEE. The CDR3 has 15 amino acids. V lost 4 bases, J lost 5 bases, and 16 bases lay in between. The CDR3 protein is CASSPGRTKYQPQHF. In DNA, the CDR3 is TGTGCCAGCAGCCCAGGACGGACCAAGTATCAGCCCCAGCATTTT.

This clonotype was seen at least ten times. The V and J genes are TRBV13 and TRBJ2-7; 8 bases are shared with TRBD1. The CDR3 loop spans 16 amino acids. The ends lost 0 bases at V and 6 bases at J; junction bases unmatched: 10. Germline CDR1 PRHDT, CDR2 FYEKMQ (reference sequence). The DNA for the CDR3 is TGTGCCAGCAGCTTAGGGCCGAAAATCACAGGGGGCGAGCAGTACTTC. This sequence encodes CASSLGPKITGGEQYF.

The CDR3 coding sequence is TGTGCCAGCAGCCCCTGGACAGGGGGCGGTTCCTACGAGCAGTACTTC. Translated, it gives CASSPWTGGGSYEQYF. V usage is TRBV9 and J usage is TRBJ2-7, with 11 bases lining up with TRBD1. The CDR3 consists of 16 residues. The germline CDR1 and CDR2 sequences are SGDLS and YYNGEE. V gave up 4 bases and J gave up 1 base; unmatched junction bases: 7.

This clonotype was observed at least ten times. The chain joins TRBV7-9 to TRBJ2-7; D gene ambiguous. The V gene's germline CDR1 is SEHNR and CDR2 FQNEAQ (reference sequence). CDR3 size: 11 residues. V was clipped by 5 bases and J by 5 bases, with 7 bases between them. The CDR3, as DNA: TGTGCCAGCAGCAGCCTAGACGAGCAGTACTTC. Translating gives CASSSLDEQYF.

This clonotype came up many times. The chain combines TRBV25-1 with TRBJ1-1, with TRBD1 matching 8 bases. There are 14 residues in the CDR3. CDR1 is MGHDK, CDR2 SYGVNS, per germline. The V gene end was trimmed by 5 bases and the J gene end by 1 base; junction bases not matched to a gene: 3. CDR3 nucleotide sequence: TGTGCCAGCAGTCGGACAGGGAGGAACACTGAAGCTTTCTTT. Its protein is CASSRTGRNTEAFF.

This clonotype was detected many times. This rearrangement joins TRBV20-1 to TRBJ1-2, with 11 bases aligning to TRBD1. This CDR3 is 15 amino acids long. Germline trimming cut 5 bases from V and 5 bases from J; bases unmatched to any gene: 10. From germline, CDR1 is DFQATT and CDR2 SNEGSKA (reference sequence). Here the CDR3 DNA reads TGCAGTGCTCTCACCCGGGACAGGGGGTTTTATGGCTACACCTTC. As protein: CSALTRDRGFYGYTF.

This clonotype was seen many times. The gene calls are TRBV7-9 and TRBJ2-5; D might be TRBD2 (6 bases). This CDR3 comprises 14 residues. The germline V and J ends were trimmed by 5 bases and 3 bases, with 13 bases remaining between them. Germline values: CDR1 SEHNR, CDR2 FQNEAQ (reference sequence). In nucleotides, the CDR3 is TGTGCCAGCAGCCCCCACACGGGGGAAGAGACCCAGTACTTC. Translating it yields CASSPHTGEETQYF.

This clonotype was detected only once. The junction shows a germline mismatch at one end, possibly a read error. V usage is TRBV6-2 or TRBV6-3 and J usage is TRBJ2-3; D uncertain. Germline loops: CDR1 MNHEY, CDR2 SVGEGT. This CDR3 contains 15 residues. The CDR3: CASSPSPRTTDTRYF. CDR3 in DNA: TGTGCCAGCAGCCCTTCTCCGCGGACCACAGATACGCGGTATTTT.

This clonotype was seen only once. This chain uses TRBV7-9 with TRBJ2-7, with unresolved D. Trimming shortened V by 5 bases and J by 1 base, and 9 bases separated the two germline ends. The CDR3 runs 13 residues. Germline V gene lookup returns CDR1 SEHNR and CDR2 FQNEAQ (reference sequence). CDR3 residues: CASSPSLSYEQYF. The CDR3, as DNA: TGTGCCAGCAGCCCCTCTTTGTCCTACGAGCAGTACTTC. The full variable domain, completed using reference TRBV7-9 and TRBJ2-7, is DTGVSQNPRHKITKRGQNVTFRCDPISEHNRLYWYRQTLGQGPEFLTYFQNEAQLEKSRLLSDRFSAERPKGSFSTLEIQRTEQGDSAMYLCASSPSLSYEQYFGPGTRLTVT.